The T cell receptor (beta chain) under discussion was sequenced for a study of CD8 T cells in Susac syndrome (dated by TCRdb to between 2018 and 2021). As for the study more broadly: Whether CD8+ T cell activation and differentiation in Susac syndrome was antigen driven was tested using repertoire sequencing.

V is shortened by 5 bases, J by 0 bases, and the region joining them spans 9 bases. Via the germline V gene (reference sequence), CDR1 is DFQATT and CDR2 SNEGSKA. From cysteine to phenylalanine, the CDR3 is 13 amino acids long. This entry keeps only the CDR3 DNA: 39 bases, framed from base 1. For this clonotype: Its target antigen remains unknown. No quality values exist for individual bases; no much larger clone is one base distant.

RNA was extracted using the RNeasy kit, and about 0.45 to 1 ug of the RNA was reverse transcribed with random hexamers. TCR beta CDR3 regions were amplified with the immunoSEQ multiplex PCR assay covering 54 Vbeta and 13 Jbeta segments. To correct PCR amplification bias, a synthetic template baseline was used for both primer optimization and computational correction. The authors' analysis ran thus. Only productive sequences were kept, with reads annotated to V, D and J genes according to IMGT and analyzed in immunoSEQ Analyzer. Clonality was computed as one minus Shannon entropy normalized by log2 of the number of productive unique sequences. For each patient and control, public and private clones were evaluated within the 100 most prevalent clones. A clone was defined as Susac-specific if it was absent from the healthy and MS cohorts, from approximately 980 published viral clones and from other ImmuneACCESS disease sequences. Through fastp at Q25 and MiXCR, TCRdb rebuilt clones from the public reads, retaining in-frame beta chains. For every CDR3 protein sequence, its rows merge into one entry that carries the most common genes and DNA. The V and J calls and clone size come from TCRdb's table, not from the authors' own analysis. Within this sample are 150,000 to 200,000 distinct CDR3 sequences, with around 95% of them counted one time only. Approximately 0.1% of the sample goes to the ten largest clones.

Results the study describes overall, beyond this receptor: The study acknowledged that relatively few individuals were included in the TCR sequencing and HLA analysis.

Peripheral blood CD8+ and CD4+ T cells from healthy donors, Susac syndrome patients and multiple sclerosis patients were profiled using high-throughput TCR beta sequencing. Multiple sclerosis controls were treatment-naive patients with stable or active relapsing-remitting disease fulfilling revised McDonald criteria. Bulk CD8+ and CD4+ T cells were purified by magnetic negative isolation, whereas CD8+ TEMRA cells were enriched by FACS. Blood was collected in EDTA tubes and processed within 24 hours, with PBMCs isolated through density gradient centrifugation. PBMCs destined for TCR sequencing were cryopreserved in liquid nitrogen and later thawed in a 37 °C water bath. Purity of sorted or isolated CD4+, CD8+ and CD8+ TEMRA cells was at least 90%.

The sequenced material came from CD4+ T cells from PBMCs. In this chain, TRBV20-1 is recombined with TRBJ2-3, with the identity of the D gene unclear. This TCR derives from a human donor with multiple sclerosis. The sequenced DNA: TGCAGTGCTGGATCAACTAGCACAGATACGCAGTATTTT. This sequence encodes CSAGSTSTDTQYF.